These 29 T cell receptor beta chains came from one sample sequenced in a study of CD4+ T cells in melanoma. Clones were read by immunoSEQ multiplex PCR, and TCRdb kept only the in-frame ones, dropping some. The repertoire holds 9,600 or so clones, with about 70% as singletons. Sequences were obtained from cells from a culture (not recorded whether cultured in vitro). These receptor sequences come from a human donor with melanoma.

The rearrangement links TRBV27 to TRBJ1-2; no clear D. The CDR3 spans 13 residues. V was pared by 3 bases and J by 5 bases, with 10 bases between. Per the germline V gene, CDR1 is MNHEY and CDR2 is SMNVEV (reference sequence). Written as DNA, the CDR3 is TGTGCCAGCAGTTTGTCACAGAGTTATGGCTACACCTTC. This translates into CASSLSQSYGYTF.

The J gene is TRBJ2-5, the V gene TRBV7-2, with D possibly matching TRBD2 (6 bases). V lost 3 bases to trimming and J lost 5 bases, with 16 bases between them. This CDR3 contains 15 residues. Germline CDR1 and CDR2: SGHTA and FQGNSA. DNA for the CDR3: TGTGCCAGCAGCTTGCAGTACGGGGCGGGGGAGACCCAGTACTTC. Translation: CASSLQYGAGETQYF.

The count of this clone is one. The CDR3 region has the DNA TGTGCCAGCAGCGCACTGGACAGGGGGCGCTACACCGGGGAGCTGTTTTTT. Its translation is CASSALDRGRYTGELFF. The V and J genes are TRBV9 and TRBJ2-2; 11 nucleotides agree with TRBD1. Germline loops: CDR1 SGDLS, CDR2 YYNGEE. Germline trimming cut 3 bases from V and 3 bases from J; bases unmatched to any gene: 7. CDR3 size: 17 residues. Using reference TRBV9 and TRBJ2-2 for the parts outside the CDR3, the full variable domain is DSGVTQTPKHLITATGQRVTLRCSPRSGDLSVYWYQQSLDQGLQFLIQYYNGEERAKGNILERFSAQQFPDLHSELNLSSLELGDSALYFCASSALDRGRYTGELFFGEGSRLTVL.

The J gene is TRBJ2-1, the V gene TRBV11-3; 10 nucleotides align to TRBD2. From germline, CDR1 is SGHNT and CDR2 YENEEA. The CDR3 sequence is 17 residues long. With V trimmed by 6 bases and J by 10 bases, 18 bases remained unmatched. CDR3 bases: TGTGCCAGCAGTCCGGGGCCAGCGGGGGGGCTAGTAAAAGAGCAGTTCTTC. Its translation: CASSPGPAGGLVKEQFF.

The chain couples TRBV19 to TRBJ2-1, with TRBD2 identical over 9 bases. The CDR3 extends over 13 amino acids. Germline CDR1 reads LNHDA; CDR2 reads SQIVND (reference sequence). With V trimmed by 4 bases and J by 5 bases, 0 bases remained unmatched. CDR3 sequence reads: CASSRTSDNEQFF. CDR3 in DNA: TGTGCCAGTAGTAGGACTAGCGACAATGAGCAGTTCTTC. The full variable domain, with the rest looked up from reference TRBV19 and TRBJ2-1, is DGGITQSPKYLFRKEGQNVTLSCEQNLNHDAMYWYRQDPGQGLRLIYYSQIVNDFQKGDIAEGYSVSREKKESFPLTVTSAQKNPTAFYLCASSRTSDNEQFFGPGTRLTVL.

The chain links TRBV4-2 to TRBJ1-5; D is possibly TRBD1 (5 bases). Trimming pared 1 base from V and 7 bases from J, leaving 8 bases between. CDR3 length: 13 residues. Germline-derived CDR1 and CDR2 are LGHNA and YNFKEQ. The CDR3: CASSQGGRQPQHF. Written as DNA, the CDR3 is TGTGCCAGCAGCCAAGGGGGCCGGCAGCCCCAGCATTTT.

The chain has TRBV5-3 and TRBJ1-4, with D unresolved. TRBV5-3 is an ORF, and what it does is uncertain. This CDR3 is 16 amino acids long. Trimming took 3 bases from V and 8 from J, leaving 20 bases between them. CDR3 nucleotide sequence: TGTGCCAGAAGCTACGCAATACGGATCGTGGAGGAAAAACTGTTTTTT. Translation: CARSYAIRIVEEKLFF.

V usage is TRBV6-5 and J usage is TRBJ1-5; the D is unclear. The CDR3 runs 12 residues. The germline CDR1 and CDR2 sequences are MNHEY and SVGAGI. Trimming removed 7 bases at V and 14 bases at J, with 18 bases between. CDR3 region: CASTFMGETKHF. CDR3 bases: TGTGCCAGCACCTTTATGGGCGAGACTAAGCATTTT.

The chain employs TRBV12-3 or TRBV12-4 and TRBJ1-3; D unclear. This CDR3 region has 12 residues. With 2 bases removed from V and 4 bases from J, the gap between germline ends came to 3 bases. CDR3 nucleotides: TGTGCCAGCAGTTTACGAGGAAACACCATATATTTT. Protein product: CASSLRGNTIYF.

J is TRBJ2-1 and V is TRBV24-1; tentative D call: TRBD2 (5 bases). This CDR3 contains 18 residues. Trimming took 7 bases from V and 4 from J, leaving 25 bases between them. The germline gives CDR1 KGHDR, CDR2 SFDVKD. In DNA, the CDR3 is TGTGCCACCAGCCCCTCCCCCCACAGCGGTGTCCAGTACAATGAGCAGTTCTTC. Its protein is CATSPSPHSGVQYNEQFF.

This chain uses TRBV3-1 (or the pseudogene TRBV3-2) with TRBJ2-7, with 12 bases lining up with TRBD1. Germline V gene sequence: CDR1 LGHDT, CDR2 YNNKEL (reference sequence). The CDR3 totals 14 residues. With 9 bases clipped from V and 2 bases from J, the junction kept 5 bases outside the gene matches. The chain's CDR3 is CARGTGGSPYEQYF. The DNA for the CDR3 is TGTGCCAGGGGGACAGGGGGCTCTCCCTACGAGCAGTACTTC.

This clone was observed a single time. The CDR3 region is CASSDARSTDTQYF. The DNA of the CDR3 is TGTGCCAGCAGCGACGCGAGAAGCACAGATACGCAGTATTTT. V gene TRBV9 combines with J gene TRBJ2-3; D ambiguous. The V end lost 3 bases, the J end lost 0 bases, and 8 bases lay between the germline ends. Germline CDR1 reads SGDLS; CDR2 reads YYNGEE. The CDR3 is 14 amino acids.

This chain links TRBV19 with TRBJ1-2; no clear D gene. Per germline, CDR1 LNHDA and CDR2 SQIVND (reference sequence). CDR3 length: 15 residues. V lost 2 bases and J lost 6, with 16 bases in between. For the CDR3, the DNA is TGTGCCAGTAGTATAACGCCCGGGGTCGGTCATGGCTACACCTTC. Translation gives CASSITPGVGHGYTF.

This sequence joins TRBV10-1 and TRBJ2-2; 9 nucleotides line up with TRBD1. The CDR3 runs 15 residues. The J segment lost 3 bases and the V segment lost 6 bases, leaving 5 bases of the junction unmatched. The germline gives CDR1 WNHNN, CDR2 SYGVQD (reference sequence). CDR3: CASSTRQGDTGELFF. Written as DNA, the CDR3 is TGCGCCAGCAGCACAAGACAGGGGGACACCGGGGAGCTGTTTTTT.

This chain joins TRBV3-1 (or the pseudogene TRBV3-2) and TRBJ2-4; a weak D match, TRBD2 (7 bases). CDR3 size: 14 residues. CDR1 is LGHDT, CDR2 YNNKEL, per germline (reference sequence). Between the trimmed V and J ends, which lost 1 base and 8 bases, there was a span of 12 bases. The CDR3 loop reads CASSQGVGGDIQYF. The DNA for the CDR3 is TGTGCCAGCAGCCAAGGAGTAGGGGGGGACATTCAGTACTTC.

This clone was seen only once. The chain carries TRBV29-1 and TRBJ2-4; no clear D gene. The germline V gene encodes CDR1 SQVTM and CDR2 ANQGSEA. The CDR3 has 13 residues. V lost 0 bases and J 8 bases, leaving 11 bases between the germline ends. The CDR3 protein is CSVEDPITDIQYF. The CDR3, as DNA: TGCAGCGTTGAAGACCCCATAACGGACATTCAGTACTTC.

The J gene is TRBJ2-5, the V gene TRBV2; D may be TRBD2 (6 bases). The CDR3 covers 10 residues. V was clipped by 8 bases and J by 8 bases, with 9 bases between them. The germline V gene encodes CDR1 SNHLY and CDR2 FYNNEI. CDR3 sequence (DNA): TGTGCCAGCGGGGGGAATACCCAGTACTTC. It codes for CASGGNTQYF. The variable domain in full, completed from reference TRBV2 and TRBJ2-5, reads EPEVTQTPSHQVTQMGQEVILRCVPISNHLYFYWYRQILGQKVEFLVSFYNNEISEKSEIFDDQFSVERPDGSNFTLKIRSTKLEDSAMYFCASGGNTQYFGPGTRLLVL.

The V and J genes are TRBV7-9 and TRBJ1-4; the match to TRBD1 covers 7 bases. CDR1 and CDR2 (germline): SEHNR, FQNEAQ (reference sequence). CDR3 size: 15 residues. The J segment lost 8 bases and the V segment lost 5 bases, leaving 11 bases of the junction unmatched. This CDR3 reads CASSLTGSRLEKLFF. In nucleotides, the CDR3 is TGTGCCAGCAGCCTGACAGGGAGCAGGCTCGAAAAACTGTTTTTT.

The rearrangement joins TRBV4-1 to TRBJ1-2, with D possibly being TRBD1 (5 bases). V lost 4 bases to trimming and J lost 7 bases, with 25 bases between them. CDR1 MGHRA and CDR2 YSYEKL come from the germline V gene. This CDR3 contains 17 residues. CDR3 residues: CASSLQVGGEFGFGYTF. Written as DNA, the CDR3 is TGCGCCAGCAGCCTCCAGGTGGGGGGGGAATTCGGCTTTGGCTACACCTTC.

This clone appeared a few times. The CDR3 DNA reads TGTGCCAGCAGCGCGACAGGGGGGCACTATGGCTACACCTTC. It specifies CASSATGGHYGYTF. The chain recombines TRBV11-2 with TRBJ1-2, with 9 bases lining up with TRBD1. The V segment lost 5 bases and the J segment 3 bases; nucleotides outside the gene matches: 4. CDR3 length equals 14 residues. Looked up from germline, CDR1 is SGHAT and CDR2 is FQNNGV.

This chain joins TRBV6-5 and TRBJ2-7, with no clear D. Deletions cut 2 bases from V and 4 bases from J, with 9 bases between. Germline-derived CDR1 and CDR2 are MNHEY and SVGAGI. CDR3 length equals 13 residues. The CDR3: CASSYQRAYEQYF. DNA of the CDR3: TGTGCCAGCAGTTACCAAAGGGCGTACGAGCAGTACTTC.

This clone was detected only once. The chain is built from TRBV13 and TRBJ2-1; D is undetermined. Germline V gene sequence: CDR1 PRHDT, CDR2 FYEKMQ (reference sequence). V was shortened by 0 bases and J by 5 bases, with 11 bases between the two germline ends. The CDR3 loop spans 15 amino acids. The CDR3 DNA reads TGTGCCAGCAGCTTAGGGGATCGGGTAAACAATGAGCAGTTCTTC. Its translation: CASSLGDRVNNEQFF.

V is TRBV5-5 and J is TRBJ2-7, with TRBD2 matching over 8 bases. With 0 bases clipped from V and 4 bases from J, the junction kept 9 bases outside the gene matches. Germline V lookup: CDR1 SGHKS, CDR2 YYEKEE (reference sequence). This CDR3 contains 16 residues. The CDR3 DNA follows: TGTGCCAGCAGCTTGGACGCACCTCGGGGGGGTTACGAGCAGTACTTC. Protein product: CASSLDAPRGGYEQYF. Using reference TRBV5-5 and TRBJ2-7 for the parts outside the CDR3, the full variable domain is DAGVTQSPTHLIKTRGQQVTLRCSPISGHKSVSWYQQVLGQGPQFIFQYYEKEERGRGNFPDRFSARQFPNYSSELNVNALLLGDSALYLCASSLDAPRGGYEQYFGPGTRLTVT.

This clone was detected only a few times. CDR3 nucleotides: TGTGCCAGCAGCCGAATCGGACAGGGAGAGACTTATAGCAATCAGCCCCAGCATTTT. Residues: CASSRIGQGETYSNQPQHF. The chain recombines TRBV5-8 with TRBJ1-5, with 8 bases fitting TRBD1. The germline V gene has CDR1 SGHTS and CDR2 YDEGEE. J lost 0 bases, V lost 4 bases, and 15 bases had no gene match. The CDR3 spans 19 residues.

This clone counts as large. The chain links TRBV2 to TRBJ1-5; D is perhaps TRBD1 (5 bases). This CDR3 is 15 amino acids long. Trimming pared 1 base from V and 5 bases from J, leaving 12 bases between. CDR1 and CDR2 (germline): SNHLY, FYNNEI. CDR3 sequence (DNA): TGTGCCAGCAGTGAAGAGTTGGGGCCCGATCAGCCCCAGCATTTT. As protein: CASSEELGPDQPQHF.

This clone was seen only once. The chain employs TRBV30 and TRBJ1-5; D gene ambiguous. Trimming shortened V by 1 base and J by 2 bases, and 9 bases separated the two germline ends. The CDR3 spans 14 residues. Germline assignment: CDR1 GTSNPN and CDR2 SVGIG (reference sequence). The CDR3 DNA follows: TGTGCCTGGAGTGCGGCAGTTGGCAATCAGCCCCAGCATTTT. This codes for CAWSAAVGNQPQHF.

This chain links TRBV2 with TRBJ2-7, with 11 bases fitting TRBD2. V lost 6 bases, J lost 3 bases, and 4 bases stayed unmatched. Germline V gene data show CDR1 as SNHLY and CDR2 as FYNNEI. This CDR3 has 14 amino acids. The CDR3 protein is CASSLTSGIYEQYF. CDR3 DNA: TGTGCCAGCAGCCTGACTAGCGGGATCTACGAGCAGTACTTC.

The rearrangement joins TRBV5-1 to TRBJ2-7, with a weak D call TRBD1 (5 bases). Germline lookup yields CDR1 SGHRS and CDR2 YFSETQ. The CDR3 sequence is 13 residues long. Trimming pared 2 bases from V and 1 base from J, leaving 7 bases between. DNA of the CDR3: TGCGCCAGCAGCTTACAGGATTCCTACGAGCAGTACTTC. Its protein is CASSLQDSYEQYF.

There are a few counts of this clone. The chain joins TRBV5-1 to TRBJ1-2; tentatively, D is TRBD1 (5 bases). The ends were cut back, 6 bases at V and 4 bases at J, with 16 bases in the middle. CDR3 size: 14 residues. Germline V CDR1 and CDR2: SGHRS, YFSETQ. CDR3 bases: TGCGCCAGCAAGAAGGGGACCGAGGTCTATGGCTACACCTTC. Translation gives CASKKGTEVYGYTF.